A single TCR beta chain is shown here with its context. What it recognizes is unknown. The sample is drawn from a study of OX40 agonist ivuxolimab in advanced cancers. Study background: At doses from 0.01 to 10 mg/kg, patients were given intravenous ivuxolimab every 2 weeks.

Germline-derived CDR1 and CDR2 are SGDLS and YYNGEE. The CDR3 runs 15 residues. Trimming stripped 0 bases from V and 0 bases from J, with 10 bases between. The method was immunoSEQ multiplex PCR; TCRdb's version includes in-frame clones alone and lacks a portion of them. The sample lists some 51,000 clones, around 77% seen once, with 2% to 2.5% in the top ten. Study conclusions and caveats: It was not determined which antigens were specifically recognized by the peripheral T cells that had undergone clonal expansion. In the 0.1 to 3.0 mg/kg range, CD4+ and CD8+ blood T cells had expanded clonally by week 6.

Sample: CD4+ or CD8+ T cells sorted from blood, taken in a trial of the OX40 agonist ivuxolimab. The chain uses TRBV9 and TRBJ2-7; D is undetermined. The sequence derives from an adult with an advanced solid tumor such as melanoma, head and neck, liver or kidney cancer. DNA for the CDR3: TGTGCCAGCAGCGTAGGTCCCCATGGCTCCTACGAGCAGTACTTC. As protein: CASSVGPHGSYEQYF.